This T cell receptor (beta chain) was observed in a study of blood T cell repertoires in COVID-19 (dated by TCRdb to about 2020). Regarding the research as a whole: Collaborator samples came from the United States, Italy and Spain and covered acute and convalescent phases of COVID-19. The material from the prospective study consisted of cDNA or gDNA derived from T cells, B-cell-depleted T cells, or PBMCs. Subjects who had been exposed to COVID-19, were actively infected with it, or had recovered from it provided the deeply sampled blood TCRbeta repertoires that made up the dataset. A freely available public database, intended as a resource for researchers studying the immune response to SARS-CoV-2, is where the repertoires were released. The samples were drawn from two sources: the first 160 participants of the ongoing ImmuneRACE study, and over 1,000 subjects contributed by 6 global collaborators. The sample metadata nearly always contained a de-identified subject ID, COVID-19 status, age in years and sex. HLA class I and class II types, where available, came from metadata supplied by the sample provider rather than from assay-based typing.

Overall results and qualifications from the work: Clinical and demographic metadata were provided uncurated, with the amount varying by source and participant.

Comments on this clone: There is no known antigen for this receptor. No quality values exist for individual bases; no much larger clone is one base distant.

Whole blood was collected in K2EDTA tubes by collaborating institutions according to the institutions' own protocols. For TCRbeta analysis, collaborators shipped samples as frozen whole blood, isolated PBMCs, or DNA extracted from either of those sample types. TCRbeta CDR3 regions were amplified from genomic DNA using the immunoSEQ Assay, a bias-controlled multiplex PCR. The original pipeline was this. Within the assay, amplification of reference gene primers was used to estimate how many nucleated cells each sample contained. Sequence reads were collapsed and filtered to measure the absolute abundance of every unique TCRbeta CDR3 rearrangement. For each sample, productive Simpson clonality was calculated as the square root of Simpson's diversity index across productive rearrangements. TCRdb mirrors the immuneACCESS table, restricted to in-frame sequences. Some clones are absent from its copies; in checked studies, under half trace to an unresolved V gene, and the reason for the others is unknown. That table gives V, J and clone size, and the DNA gave D and trimming. This sample gives some 150,000 clones in total; 89% of them show up just once. Approximately 3% of the sample goes to the ten largest clones.

Including the terminal cysteine and phenylalanine, the CDR3 comprises 16 residues. Kept here is only the CDR3 DNA, which spans 48 bases and is read in frame from base 1. Based on the germline V gene (reference sequence), the CDR1 and CDR2 sequences are GTSNPN and SVGIG. Trimming takes 0 bases from V and 0 bases from J, and the germline ends sit 15 bases apart. Recombination linked TRBV30 to TRBJ2-7; the D gene is possibly TRBD2, with 6 bases matching. The sample comprised peripheral blood. The TCR was taken from a man in his sixties with acute or convalescent COVID-19. The nucleotide sequence is TGTGCCTGGAGTGTACGTATCGGGACTCTCTCCTACGAGCAGTACTTC. Translated, it gives CAWSVRIGTLSYEQYF.